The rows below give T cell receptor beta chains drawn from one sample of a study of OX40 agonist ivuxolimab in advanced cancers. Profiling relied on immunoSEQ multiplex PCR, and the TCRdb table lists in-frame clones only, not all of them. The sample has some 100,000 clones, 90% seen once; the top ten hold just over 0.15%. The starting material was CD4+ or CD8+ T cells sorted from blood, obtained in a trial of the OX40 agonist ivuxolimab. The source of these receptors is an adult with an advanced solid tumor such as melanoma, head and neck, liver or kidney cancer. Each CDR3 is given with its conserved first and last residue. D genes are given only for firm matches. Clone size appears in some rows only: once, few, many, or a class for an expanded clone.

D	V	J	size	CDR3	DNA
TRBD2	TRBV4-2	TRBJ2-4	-	CASSQERGTSGYNIQYF	TGTGCCAGCAGCCAAGAAAGAGGGACTAGCGGTTACAACATTCAGTACTTC
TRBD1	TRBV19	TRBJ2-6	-	CASSSYPTGGTGANVLTF	TGTGCCAGTAGTTCCTATCCGACAGGGGGGACTGGGGCCAACGTCCTGACTTTC
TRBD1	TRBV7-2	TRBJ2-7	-	CASSLTGTGPYEQYF	TGTGCCAGCAGCTTGACCGGGACAGGCCCCTACGAGCAGTACTTC
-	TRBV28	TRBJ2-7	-	CASSFINTIYEQYF	TGTGCCAGCAGTTTCATCAACACCATCTACGAGCAGTACTTC
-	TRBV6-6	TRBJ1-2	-	CASSYLSGENGYTF	TGTGCCAGCAGTTACTTGTCAGGGGAAAATGGCTACACCTTC
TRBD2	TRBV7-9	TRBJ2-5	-	CASSPVGLAGGYQETQYF	TGTGCCAGCAGCCCCGTGGGACTAGCGGGAGGATACCAAGAGACCCAGTACTTC
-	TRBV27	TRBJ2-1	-	CASSINQLGLLFF	TGTGCCAGCAGTATAAACCAACTAGGGTTACTGTTCTTC
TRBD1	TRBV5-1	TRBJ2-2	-	CASSLAPQGAQSGELFF	TGCGCCAGCAGCTTGGCCCCTCAGGGGGCGCAGAGCGGGGAGCTGTTTTTT
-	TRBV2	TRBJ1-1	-	CASSSPPPENTEAFF	TGTGCCAGCTCATCACCCCCGCCAGAGAACACTGAAGCTTTCTTT
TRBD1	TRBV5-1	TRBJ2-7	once	CASSTPGQGTYEQYF	TGCGCCAGCAGCACCCCGGGACAGGGTACTTACGAGCAGTACTTC
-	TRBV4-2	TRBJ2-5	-	CASSRDQETQYF	TGTGCCAGCAGCCGGGACCAAGAGACCCAGTACTTC
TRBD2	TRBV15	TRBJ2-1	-	CATSLGGLAGRDEQFF	TGTGCCACCAGCCTAGGTGGACTAGCGGGGAGGGATGAGCAGTTCTTC
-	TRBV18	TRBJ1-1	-	CASSPSKGLNTEAFF	TGTGCCAGCTCACCTTCGAAGGGACTGAACACTGAAGCTTTCTTT
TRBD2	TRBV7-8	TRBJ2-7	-	CASSRARTSGASYEQYF	TGTGCCAGCAGCAGAGCTCGGACTAGCGGGGCCTCCTACGAGCAGTACTTC
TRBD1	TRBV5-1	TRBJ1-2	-	CASSPGQNYGYTF	TGCGCCAGCAGCCCGGGACAGAACTATGGCTACACCTTC
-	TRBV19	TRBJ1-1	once	CASALTGFTEAFF	TGTGCCAGTGCGCTCACAGGGTTCACTGAAGCTTTCTTT
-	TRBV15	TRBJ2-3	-	CATSRGAGTDTQYF	TGTGCCACCAGCAGAGGGGCAGGCACAGATACGCAGTATTTT
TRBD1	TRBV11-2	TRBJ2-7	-	CASSLTGQGEQYF	TGTGCCAGCAGCTTAACAGGACAGGGGGAGCAGTACTTC
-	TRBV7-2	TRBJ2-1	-	CASSRVVLDEQFF	TGTGCCAGCAGCCGAGTGGTACTCGATGAGCAGTTCTTC
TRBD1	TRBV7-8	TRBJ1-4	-	CASSTRTGTNEKLFF	TGTGCCAGCAGCACCCGGACAGGGACTAATGAAAAACTGTTTTTT
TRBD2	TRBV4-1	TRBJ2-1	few	CASSQAPLGGGASRNEQFF	TGCGCCAGCAGCCAAGCTCCTCTTGGCGGGGGGGCGTCTAGGAATGAGCAGTTCTTC
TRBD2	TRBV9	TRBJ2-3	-	CASSEGTSGATDTQYF	TGTGCCAGCAGCGAGGGAACTAGCGGGGCCACAGATACGCAGTATTTT
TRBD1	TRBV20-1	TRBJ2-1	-	CSARDQRTGFF	TGCAGTGCTAGAGATCAGAGGACAGGGTTCTTC
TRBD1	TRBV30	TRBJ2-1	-	CAWSVRTGVSFNDEQFF	TGTGCCTGGAGTGTAAGGACAGGGGTATCCTTTAACGATGAGCAGTTCTTC
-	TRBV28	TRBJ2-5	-	CASSLMGTRTQYF	TGTGCCAGCAGTTTAATGGGGACAAGGACCCAGTACTTC
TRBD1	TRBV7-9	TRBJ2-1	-	CASSPGTGFNNEQFF	TGTGCCAGCAGCCCCGGGACAGGGTTTAACAATGAGCAGTTCTTC
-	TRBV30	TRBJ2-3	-	CAWRQGFGADTQYF	TGTGCCTGGAGACAGGGATTTGGGGCCGATACGCAGTATTTT
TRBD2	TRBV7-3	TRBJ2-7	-	CASSLFGTSGYEQYF	TGTGCCAGCAGCTTATTCGGGACTAGCGGCTACGAGCAGTACTTC
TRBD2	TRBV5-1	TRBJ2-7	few	CASSSREGRYEQYF	TGCGCCAGCAGCTCGCGGGAGGGCCGGTACGAGCAGTACTTC
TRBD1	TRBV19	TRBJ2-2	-	CASSTGTGKGLEELFF	TGTGCCAGTAGTACAGGGACAGGGAAGGGTTTGGAGGAGCTGTTTTTT
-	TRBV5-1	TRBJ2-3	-	CASSLVWGGDTQYF	TGCGCCAGCAGCTTGGTGTGGGGCGGGGATACGCAGTATTTT
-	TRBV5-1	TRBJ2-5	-	CASSLGQADQETQYF	TGCGCCAGCAGCTTGGGGCAGGCGGACCAAGAGACCCAGTACTTC
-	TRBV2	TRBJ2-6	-	CASSETGNQGLFGANVLTF	TGTGCCAGCAGTGAAACGGGGAACCAGGGGCTTTTCGGGGCCAACGTCCTGACTTTC
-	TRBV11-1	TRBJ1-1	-	CASSPRDGLQNTEAFF	TGTGCCAGCAGTCCCCGGGACGGCCTCCAGAACACTGAAGCTTTCTTT
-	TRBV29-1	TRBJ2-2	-	CSVGRTSGDRNTGELFF	TGCAGCGTTGGACGGACCTCGGGGGACCGTAACACCGGGGAGCTGTTTTTT
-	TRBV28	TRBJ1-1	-	CASSSGKDTNTEAFF	TGTGCCAGCAGTTCTGGGAAGGACACGAACACTGAAGCTTTCTTT
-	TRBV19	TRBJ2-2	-	CASSIVGGTNTGELFF	TGTGCCAGTAGTATTGTGGGAGGCACGAACACCGGGGAGCTGTTTTTT
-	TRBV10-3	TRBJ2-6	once	CAISPPGFSGANVLTF	TGTGCCATCAGTCCCCCAGGGTTCTCTGGGGCCAACGTCCTGACTTTC
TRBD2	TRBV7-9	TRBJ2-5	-	CASSLEAGGMETQYF	TGTGCCAGCAGCTTAGAAGCGGGAGGGATGGAGACCCAGTACTTC
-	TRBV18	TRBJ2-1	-	CASSPRGGGQLYNEQFF	TGTGCCAGCTCACCACGCGGTGGGGGCCAACTTTACAATGAGCAGTTCTTC
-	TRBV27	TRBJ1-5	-	CASSLLGQPQHF	TGTGCCAGCAGTTTATTGGGTCAGCCCCAGCATTTT
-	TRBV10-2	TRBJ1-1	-	CASSVDWNTEAFF	TGCGCCAGCAGTGTTGACTGGAACACTGAAGCTTTCTTT
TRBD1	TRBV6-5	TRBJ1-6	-	CASTDRVNSPLHF	TGTGCCAGCACGGACAGGGTTAATTCACCCCTCCACTTT
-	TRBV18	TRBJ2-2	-	CASSPTGGTQDTGELFF	TGTGCCAGCTCACCAACCGGAGGGACGCAAGACACCGGGGAGCTGTTTTTT
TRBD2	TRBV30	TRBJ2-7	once	CAWGGLAETEQYF	TGTGCCTGGGGGGGACTAGCAGAAACCGAGCAGTACTTC
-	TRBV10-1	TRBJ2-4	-	CASSEGAKNIQYF	TGCGCCAGCAGTGAGGGGGCCAAAAACATTCAGTACTTC
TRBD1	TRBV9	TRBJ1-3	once	CASSVATGGSSSIYF	TGTGCCAGCAGCGTAGCTACAGGGGGCAGTAGCTCCATATATTTT
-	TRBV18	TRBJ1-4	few	CASSPLGAASGEKLFF	TGTGCCAGCTCACCATTGGGGGCGGCCAGTGGTGAAAAACTGTTTTTT
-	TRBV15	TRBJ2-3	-	CATSTQDGGGDTQYF	TGTGCCACCAGCACCCAGGACGGAGGGGGAGATACGCAGTATTTT
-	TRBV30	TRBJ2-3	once	CAYEDRGSDTQYF	TGTGCCTATGAGGACAGAGGATCAGATACGCAGTATTTT
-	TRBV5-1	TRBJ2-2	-	CASSPGRNTGELFF	TGCGCCAGCAGCCCTGGACGGAACACCGGGGAGCTGTTTTTT
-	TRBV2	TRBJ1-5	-	CASKGGNQPQHF	TGTGCCAGCAAGGGGGGCAATCAGCCCCAGCATTTT
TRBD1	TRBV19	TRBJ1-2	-	CASSTGTGMGYTF	TGTGCCAGTAGTACCGGGACAGGCATGGGCTACACCTTC